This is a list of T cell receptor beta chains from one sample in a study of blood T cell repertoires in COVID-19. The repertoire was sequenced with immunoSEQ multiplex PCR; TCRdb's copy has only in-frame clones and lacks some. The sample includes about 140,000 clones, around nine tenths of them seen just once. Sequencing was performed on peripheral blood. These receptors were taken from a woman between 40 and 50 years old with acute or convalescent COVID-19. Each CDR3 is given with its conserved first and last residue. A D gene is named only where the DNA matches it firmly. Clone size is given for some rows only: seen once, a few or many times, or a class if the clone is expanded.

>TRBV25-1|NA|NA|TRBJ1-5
CASSPEYSNQPQHF
TGTGCCAGCAGTCCGGAGTATAGCAATCAGCCCCAGCATTTT
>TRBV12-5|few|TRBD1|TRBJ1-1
CASGLGTGAWGNTEAFF
TGTGCTAGTGGTTTAGGGACAGGGGCGTGGGGGAACACTGAAGCTTTCTTT
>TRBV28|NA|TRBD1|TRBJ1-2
CASSTGERNYGYTF
TGTGCCAGCAGTACAGGGGAGAGGAACTATGGCTACACCTTC
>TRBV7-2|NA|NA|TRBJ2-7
CASNLGQSYEQYF
TGTGCCAGCAACCTCGGACAGTCCTACGAGCAGTACTTC
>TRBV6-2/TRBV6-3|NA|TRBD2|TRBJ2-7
CASNPPELAGRTYEQYF
TGTGCCAGCAACCCACCCGAACTAGCGGGCAGAACTTACGAGCAGTACTTC
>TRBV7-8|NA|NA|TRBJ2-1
CASSLVGTYNEQFF
TGTGCCAGCAGCTTAGTAGGGACTTACAATGAGCAGTTCTTC
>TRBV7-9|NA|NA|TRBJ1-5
CASSLGRGIFNQPQHF
TGTGCCAGCAGCTTAGGACGAGGGATCTTCAATCAGCCCCAGCATTTT
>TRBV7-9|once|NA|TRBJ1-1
CASSSRPGQFHEAFF
TGTGCCAGCAGCTCTAGACCAGGACAGTTCCATGAAGCTTTCTTT
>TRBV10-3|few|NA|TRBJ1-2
CAIMRAGGYTF
TGTGCCATCATGAGGGCGGGCGGCTACACCTTC
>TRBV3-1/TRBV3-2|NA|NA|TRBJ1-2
CASSQDPGDGYTF
TGTGCCAGCAGCCAAGACCCAGGGGACGGCTACACCTTC
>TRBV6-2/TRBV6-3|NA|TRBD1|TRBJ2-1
CASSRQGFEQFF
TGTGCCAGCAGCAGACAGGGTTTCGAGCAGTTCTTC
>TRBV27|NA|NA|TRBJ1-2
CASSSRRGYDGYTF
TGTGCCAGCAGCTCCCGCCGGGGATACGATGGCTACACCTTC
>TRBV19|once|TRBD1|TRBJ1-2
CASSKQGTEGGYTF
TGTGCCAGTAGTAAACAGGGGACCGAGGGTGGCTACACCTTC
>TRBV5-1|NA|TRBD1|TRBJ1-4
CASSFRDRGRGTNEKLFF
TGCGCCAGCAGCTTCAGGGACAGGGGGCGAGGAACTAATGAAAAACTGTTTTTT
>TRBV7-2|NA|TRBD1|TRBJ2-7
CASSGGGQAYYEQYF
TGTGCCAGCAGCGGGGGCGGACAGGCTTACTACGAGCAGTACTTT
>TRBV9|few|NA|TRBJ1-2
CASSAQAGKDYGYTF
TGTGCCAGCAGTGCCCAGGCCGGGAAGGACTATGGCTACACCTTC
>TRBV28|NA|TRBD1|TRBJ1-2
CASRWTGGTSGGYTF
TGTGCCAGCAGGTGGACAGGGGGGACCTCTGGTGGCTACACCTTC
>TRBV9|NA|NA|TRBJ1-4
CASSVGGLDEKLFF
TGTGCCAGCAGCGTCGGGGGTCTCGATGAAAAACTGTTTTTT
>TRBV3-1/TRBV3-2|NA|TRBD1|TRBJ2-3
CASSQIQGDTQYF
TGTGCCAGCAGCCAGATACAGGGGGATACGCAGTATTTT
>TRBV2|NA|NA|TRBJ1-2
CASHFADFQGYGYTF
TGTGCCAGCCACTTCGCCGACTTCCAGGGATATGGCTACACCTTC
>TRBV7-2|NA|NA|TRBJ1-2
CASSLSFGLNRGGYTF
TGTGCCAGCAGCTTATCCTTTGGCCTTAATAGGGGTGGCTACACCTTC
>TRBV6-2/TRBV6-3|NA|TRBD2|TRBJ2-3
CASSSRSGTSGTDTQYF
TGTGCCAGCAGTTCCCGTTCCGGGACTAGCGGCACAGATACGCAGTATTTT
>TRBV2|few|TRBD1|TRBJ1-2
CASSGDRVVSYGYTF
TGTGCCAGCAGTGGGGACAGGGTGGTAAGCTATGGCTACACCTTC
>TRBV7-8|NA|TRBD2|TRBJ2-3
CASSRTSGRADTQYF
TGTGCCAGCAGCAGGACTAGCGGGAGGGCCGATACGCAGTATTTT
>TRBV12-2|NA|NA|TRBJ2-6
CASRLAWGTGQDSGANVLTF
TGTGCAAGTCGCTTAGCGTGGGGGACAGGCCAGGACTCTGGGGCCAACGTCCTGACTTTC
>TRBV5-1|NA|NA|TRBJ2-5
CASSLGVLRGRETQYF
TGCGCCAGCAGCTTGGGGGTACTTCGGGGGAGAGAGACCCAGTACTTC
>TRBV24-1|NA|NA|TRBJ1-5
CATPIKIIRAGQPQHF
TGTGCCACCCCCATAAAAATTATACGCGCAGGTCAGCCCCAGCATTTT
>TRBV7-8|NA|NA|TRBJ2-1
CASSSGLTNEQFF
TGTGCCAGCAGCTCAGGACTCACCAATGAGCAGTTCTTC
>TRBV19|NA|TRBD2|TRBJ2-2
CASRQGLAGELFF
TGTGCCAGTAGACAAGGACTAGCCGGGGAGCTGTTTTTT
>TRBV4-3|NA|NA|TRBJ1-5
CASSPQGGANQPQHF
TGCGCCAGCAGCCCTCAGGGTGGTGCCAATCAGCCCCAGCATTTT
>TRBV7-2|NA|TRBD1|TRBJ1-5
CASSLRPGGSPNQPQHF
TGTGCCAGCAGCTTACGTCCAGGGGGATCGCCTAATCAGCCCCAGCATTTT
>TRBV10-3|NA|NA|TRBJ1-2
CAISESNRQVYGYTF
TGTGCCATCAGTGAGTCGAACCGACAGGTGTATGGCTACACCTTC
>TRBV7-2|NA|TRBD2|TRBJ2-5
CASSLYGGAQETQYF
TGTGCCAGCAGCTTATACGGGGGGGCCCAAGAGACCCAGTACTTC
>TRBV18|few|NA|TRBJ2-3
CASSPRAADTQYF
TGTGCCAGCTCACCACGAGCGGCAGATACGCAGTATTTT
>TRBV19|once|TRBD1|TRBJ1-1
CASSVDRGTEAFF
TGTGCCAGTAGTGTCGACAGGGGGACTGAAGCTTTCTTT
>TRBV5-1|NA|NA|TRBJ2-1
CASSFDGGFRNEQFF
TGCGCCAGCAGCTTTGACGGCGGGTTTCGCAATGAGCAGTTCTTC
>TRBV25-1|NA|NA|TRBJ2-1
CASSSPTGIVYNEQFF
TGTGCCAGCAGTTCCCCCACAGGGATAGTCTACAATGAGCAGTTCTTC